The 32 T cell receptor beta chains below all came from one sample that was sequenced in a study of T-cell reconstitution after alpha-beta-depleted transplantation in children. This sample's TCRbeta library carried unique molecular identifier barcodes. TCRdb itself ran the PCR reads through MiXCR, one entry per CDR3 protein. The table lists 700,000 to 850,000 distinct CDR3 sequences, roughly 15% of them singletons. The source material was PBMCs, mostly from graft donor cells, sampled 360 days after TCRalphabeta/CD19-depleted stem cell transplant. Source of these receptors: a male patient younger than 18 who had a stem cell transplant for acute lymphoblastic leukemia, so the T cells may come from the graft donor.

There are a few counts of this clonotype. V usage is TRBV10-3 and J usage is TRBJ2-7; 9 nucleotides match TRBD2. The germline CDR1 and CDR2 sequences are ENHRY and SYGVKD. This CDR3 has 19 amino acids. Unmatched junction bases numbered 18, after V lost 4 bases and J lost 2 bases. The CDR3 DNA sequence: TGTGCCATCAGTGCCCCGCTTAGGCGGGAGGGCCAATCAGCCTACGAGCAGTACTTC. Translation: CAISAPLRREGQSAYEQYF.

The V and J genes are TRBV12-3 or TRBV12-4 and TRBJ2-5; D is uncertain. V was shortened by 4 bases and J by 7 bases, with 10 bases between the two germline ends. The CDR3 is 12 amino acids. The CDR3 loop reads CASSSATGTQYF. The DNA of the CDR3 is TGTGCCAGCAGTTCTGCAACGGGGACCCAGTACTTC.

This clonotype was seen repeatedly, ten times or more. V is TRBV4-2 and J is TRBJ2-1, with 9 positions matching TRBD2. The length of the CDR3 is 16 residues. CDR1 and CDR2 (germline): LGHNA, YNFKEQ. Losses at the gene ends were 4 bases for V and 5 bases for J; bases not matched to a gene: 9. This CDR3 reads CASSLAGTSFDNEQFF. In nucleotides, the CDR3 is TGTGCCAGCAGCCTTGCCGGGACTAGCTTCGACAATGAGCAGTTCTTC.

Only a few counts were recorded for this clonotype. The chain uses TRBV20-1 and TRBJ1-2; 8 nucleotides align to TRBD1. The V and J ends lost 5 bases and 2 bases, in that order; junction bases with no gene match: 10. The CDR3 totals 15 residues. Germline assignment: CDR1 DFQATT and CDR2 SNEGSKA (reference sequence). The CDR3 DNA follows: TGCAGTGCTGACCGCCCGGACAGGGTCAACTATGGCTACACCTTC. Amino acid sequence: CSADRPDRVNYGYTF.

The V and J genes are TRBV5-1 and TRBJ2-7; TRBD1 matches at 8 bases. The CDR3 spans 15 residues. Trimming removed 0 bases from V and 2 bases from J; junction bases left unmatched: 4. Germline V lookup: CDR1 SGHRS, CDR2 YFSETQ. The CDR3 protein is CASSLDRGFTYEQYF. The CDR3 nucleotides are TGCGCCAGCAGCTTGGACAGGGGGTTTACCTACGAGCAGTACTTC.

This chain links TRBV23-1 with TRBJ2-1; 8 nucleotides agree with TRBD1. TRBV23-1 belongs to the ORF category, with a function that is uncertain. The CDR3 is 15 amino acids. J lost 9 bases, V lost 1 base, and 8 bases had no gene match. CDR3 sequence: CASSQYRQGAVEQFF. The CDR3 region has the DNA TGCGCCAGCAGTCAATATCGGCAGGGGGCGGTTGAGCAGTTCTTC.

The chain uses TRBV20-1 and TRBJ1-1; TRBD1 matches at 9 bases. Germline V gene data show CDR1 as DFQATT and CDR2 as SNEGSKA (reference sequence). Trimming at V came to 6 bases and at J to 3 bases, leaving 8 bases not matched to a gene. The CDR3 is 14 residues long. The CDR3 DNA reads as TGCAGTGCCTGGACAGGGGTGGAGGACACTGAAGCTTTCTTT. It translates to CSAWTGVEDTEAFF.

This chain joins TRBV27 and TRBJ2-1; 14 bases fit TRBD2. There are 16 residues in the CDR3. Looked up from germline, CDR1 is MNHEY and CDR2 is SMNVEV (reference sequence). After removal of 2 bases from V and 8 bases from J, the junction contained 5 bases not matched to a gene. CDR3 DNA: TGTGCCAGCAGTTTACAGGGACTAGCGGGAGCTTATGAGCAGTTCTTC. Protein product: CASSLQGLAGAYEQFF.

This CDR3 is CASSFRTAAYTEAFF. The CDR3 bases are TGCGCCAGCAGCTTCCGGACAGCCGCGTACACTGAAGCTTTCTTT. The chain joins TRBV5-1 to TRBJ1-1, with D tentatively TRBD1 (6 bases). This CDR3 has 15 residues. The germline CDR1 and CDR2 sequences are SGHRS and YFSETQ. The V and J ends lost 2 bases and 3 bases respectively, with 14 bases between them.

This chain links TRBV29-1 with TRBJ2-7; no definite D call. The CDR3 loop spans 14 amino acids. V shed 4 bases and J shed 6 bases, with 19 bases lying between them. Germline-derived CDR1 and CDR2 are SQVTM and ANQGSEA. CDR3 sequence (DNA): TGCAGCGTTGCAGGTCAGCCCCGTTTTAGCGAGCAGTACTTC. Translation gives CSVAGQPRFSEQYF.

This clonotype appeared many times. The chain carries TRBV12-3 or TRBV12-4 and TRBJ1-2, with D uncertain. Trimming stripped 2 bases from V and 4 bases from J, with 17 bases between. The length of the CDR3 is 16 residues. The chain's CDR3 is CASSLMEGEYLYGYTF. CDR3 DNA: TGTGCCAGCAGTTTAATGGAGGGAGAATACCTCTATGGCTACACCTTC.

This clonotype was seen at least ten times. The gene calls are TRBV29-1 and TRBJ2-1, with D possibly being TRBD2 (5 bases). The V and J ends lost 3 bases and 0 bases respectively, with 15 bases between them. Per germline, CDR1 SQVTM and CDR2 ANQGSEA. The CDR3 length is 16 residues. CDR3 residues: CSVELRAESSYNEQFF. The CDR3 nucleotides read TGCAGCGTTGAGTTGAGGGCTGAAAGCTCCTACAATGAGCAGTTCTTC.

The V call is TRBV18, the J call TRBJ2-7; D remains unclear. This CDR3 region has 14 residues. In germline, CDR1 is KGHSH, CDR2 LQKENI. V lost 3 bases and J lost 3, with 12 bases in between. This CDR3 is CASSPAIQSYEQYF. In nucleotides, the CDR3 is TGTGCCAGCTCACCGGCTATTCAGAGCTACGAGCAGTACTTC.

This chain links TRBV7-6 with TRBJ2-5; TRBD2 matches at 15 bases. The germline gives CDR1 SGHVS, CDR2 FNYEAQ. V shed 5 bases, J shed 10 bases, and the junction held 8 bases outside the gene matches. The CDR3 spans 15 residues. CDR3: CASSHGLAGGWDQYF. CDR3 nucleotides: TGTGCCAGCAGCCATGGACTAGCGGGAGGGTGGGACCAGTACTTC.

This clonotype turned up a few times. CDR3 nucleotides: TGCGCCAGCAGCCAAGGGGAGGGCCCCGCCAATGAGCAGTTCTTC. Its protein product is CASSQGEGPANEQFF. The gene calls are TRBV4-1 and TRBJ2-1, with TRBD2 matching 7 bases. V lost 1 base to trimming and J lost 6 bases; unmatched junction nucleotides: 6. Germline-derived CDR1 and CDR2 are MGHRA and YSYEKL. This CDR3 is built from 15 residues.

This clonotype has just a few counts. The chain recombines TRBV20-1 with TRBJ2-4; D ambiguous. Germline V gives CDR1 DFQATT, CDR2 SNEGSKA (reference sequence). The ends were cut back, 5 bases at V and 0 bases at J, with 11 bases in the middle. The CDR3 is 14 residues long. CDR3: CSAPVTLAKNIQYF. The CDR3 DNA is TGCAGTGCTCCGGTAACTCTAGCCAAAAACATTCAGTACTTC.

This clonotype turned up a few times. This rearrangement joins TRBV9 to TRBJ2-1, with TRBD2 identical over 8 bases. The CDR3 contains 14 residues. In germline, CDR1 is SGDLS, CDR2 YYNGEE. Losses at the gene ends were 3 bases for V and 3 bases for J; bases not matched to a gene: 2. Here the CDR3 reads CASSGGTSYNEQFF. DNA of the CDR3: TGTGCCAGCAGCGGGGGGACTAGCTACAATGAGCAGTTCTTC. The whole variable domain, filled in from reference TRBV9 and TRBJ2-1, reads DSGVTQTPKHLITATGQRVTLRCSPRSGDLSVYWYQQSLDQGLQFLIQYYNGEERAKGNILERFSAQQFPDLHSELNLSSLELGDSALYFCASSGGTSYNEQFFGPGTRLTVL.

The chain is built from TRBV4-1 and TRBJ2-7; D gene uncertain. Per the germline V gene, CDR1 is MGHRA and CDR2 is YSYEKL. The CDR3 is 14 residues long. V was trimmed by 3 bases and J by 1 base, leaving 10 bases between them. CDR3 DNA sequence: TGCGCCAGCAGCCAGCTCGGACGGTCCTACGAGCAGTACTTC. Translated, it gives CASSQLGRSYEQYF.

V is TRBV30 and J is TRBJ2-7; TRBD2 might be the D (5 bases). Trimming took off 4 bases at V and 5 bases at J, with 12 bases between the two ends. The CDR3 length is 12 residues. Germline V CDR1 and CDR2: GTSNPN, SVGIG (reference sequence). CDR3 region: CAWKAAVHEQYF. Written as DNA, the CDR3 is TGTGCCTGGAAGGCAGCGGTCCACGAGCAGTACTTC. Based on the CDR3 plus reference TRBV30 and TRBJ2-7, the full variable domain is SQTIHQWPATLVQPVGSPLSLECTVEGTSNPNLYWYRQAAGRGLQLLFYSVGIGQISSEVPQNLSASRPQDRQFILSSKKLLLSDSGFYLCAWKAAVHEQYFGPGTRLTVT.

This clonotype was seen a handful of times. This sequence joins TRBV20-1 and TRBJ2-7; 13 bases line up with TRBD2. Germline CDR1 is DFQATT and CDR2 is SNEGSKA (reference sequence). With 3 bases clipped from V and 2 bases from J, the junction kept 4 bases outside the gene matches. This CDR3 comprises 15 residues. The CDR3 DNA follows: TGCAGTGCTAGGGCACTAGCGGGAGGGCCCTACGAGCAGTACTTC. It specifies CSARALAGGPYEQYF.

This clonotype was seen many times. For the CDR3, the DNA is TGTGCCAGCAGTTTTCTAGAGGCCGAGCAGTACTTC. It is translated as CASSFLEAEQYF. The rearrangement joins TRBV12-3 or TRBV12-4 to TRBJ2-7, with D hard to call. The CDR3 sequence is 12 residues long. V was pared by 3 bases and J by 6 bases, with 9 bases between.

This clonotype came up many times. The rearrangement links TRBV10-1 to TRBJ2-2; tentative D call: TRBD2 (5 bases). The CDR3 is made up of 14 amino acids. Germline V gene lookup returns CDR1 WNHNN and CDR2 SYGVQD (reference sequence). Deletions cut 4 bases from V and 3 bases from J, with 9 bases between. The CDR3 here is CASSGELYTGELFF. The DNA for the CDR3 is TGCGCCAGCAGTGGGGAGTTGTACACCGGGGAGCTGTTTTTT.

The CDR3: CSVVLASGSYNEQFF. The CDR3, as DNA: TGCAGCGTTGTTTTGGCTAGCGGATCCTACAATGAGCAGTTCTTC. This chain uses TRBV29-1 with TRBJ2-1; 7 nucleotides match TRBD2. V lost 4 bases, J lost 1 base, and 7 bases stayed unmatched. Germline V gene data show CDR1 as SQVTM and CDR2 as ANQGSEA. The CDR3 sequence is 15 residues long.

The V gene is TRBV6-1, the J gene TRBJ1-2; D is unclear. The CDR3 sequence is 13 residues long. Looked up from germline, CDR1 is MNHNS and CDR2 is SASEGT. The V and J ends lost 8 bases and 4 bases respectively, with 14 bases between them. CDR3 coding DNA: TGTGCCAGCGTAAGCCCTGGCGCCTATGGCTACACCTTC. Protein sequence: CASVSPGAYGYTF.

This clonotype turned up a few times. V is TRBV2 and J is TRBJ2-1; D gene ambiguous. V was pared by 8 bases and J by 2 bases, with 10 bases between. This CDR3 is built from 13 residues. In germline, CDR1 is SNHLY, CDR2 FYNNEI. DNA of the CDR3: TGTGCCAGCCCGGCGGTTCCCTACAATGAGCAGTTCTTC. Translating it yields CASPAVPYNEQFF. The whole variable domain, filled in from reference TRBV2 and TRBJ2-1, reads EPEVTQTPSHQVTQMGQEVILRCVPISNHLYFYWYRQILGQKVEFLVSFYNNEISEKSEIFDDQFSVERPDGSNFTLKIRSTKLEDSAMYFCASPAVPYNEQFFGPGTRLTVL.

The chain employs TRBV14 and TRBJ2-7; D may be TRBD2 (5 bases). The CDR3 spans 15 residues. Germline-derived CDR1 and CDR2 are SGHDN and FVKESK. V lost 4 bases and J lost 2, with 15 bases in between. This CDR3 reads CASSPNRTPPYEQYF. CDR3 coding DNA: TGTGCCAGCAGCCCCAACCGGACTCCTCCCTACGAGCAGTACTTC.

The chain uses TRBV5-1 and TRBJ2-7, with a weak D call TRBD2 (6 bases). The germline CDR1 and CDR2 sequences are SGHRS and YFSETQ. The CDR3 runs 14 residues. V was trimmed by 1 base and J by 6 bases, leaving 14 bases between them. The chain's CDR3 is CASSLRGREAEQYF. The CDR3 nucleotides read TGCGCCAGCAGCTTGCGGGGCAGGGAGGCCGAGCAGTACTTC.

This clonotype was found a few times. The chain recombines TRBV9 with TRBJ2-7, with a weak D call TRBD1 (5 bases). Germline V gene lookup returns CDR1 SGDLS and CDR2 YYNGEE. Trimming pared 4 bases from V and 4 bases from J, leaving 15 bases between. The CDR3 consists of 14 residues. This chain's CDR3 is CASSPGAGQYEQYF. CDR3 bases: TGTGCCAGCAGCCCCGGAGCAGGGCAATACGAGCAGTACTTC.

This rearrangement joins TRBV12-5 to TRBJ2-1, with 8 bases aligning to TRBD2. Trimming at V came to 0 bases and at J to 5 bases, leaving 9 bases not matched to a gene. The CDR3 extends over 17 amino acids. Germline CDR1 reads LGHNT; CDR2 reads FRNRAP. CDR3 nucleotide sequence: TGTGCTAGTGGTTTGGTATGGGTCGGGAGGGCTGACAATGAGCAGTTCTTC. It yields the protein CASGLVWVGRADNEQFF.

V is TRBV11-2 and J is TRBJ1-5; 12 bases agree with TRBD1. CDR3 length equals 18 residues. Unmatched junction bases numbered 8, after V lost 1 base and J lost 4 bases. Germline V gene sequence: CDR1 SGHAT, CDR2 FQNNGV. The CDR3 bases are TGTGCCAGCAGCTTAGTATGGGACAGGGGGCTCGGGAATCAGCCCCAGCATTTT. Translation gives CASSLVWDRGLGNQPQHF. The full variable domain, in which reference TRBV11-2 and TRBJ1-5 provide the parts outside the CDR3, is EAGVAQSPRYKIIEKRQSVAFWCNPISGHATLYWYQQILGQGPKLLIQFQNNGVVDDSQLPKDRFSAERLKGVDSTLKIQPAKLEDSAVYLCASSLVWDRGLGNQPQHFGDGTRLSIL.

This chain links TRBV4-2 with TRBJ2-7; D unclear. CDR3 length: 14 amino acids. The V end lost 4 bases, the J end lost 3 bases, and 13 bases lay between the germline ends. CDR1 and CDR2 from the germline V gene are LGHNA and YNFKEQ. The CDR3: CASSPLNRHYEQYF. CDR3 coding DNA: TGTGCCAGCAGCCCCCTTAATAGGCACTACGAGCAGTACTTC.

J is TRBJ2-7 and V is TRBV3-1, with D possibly matching TRBD2 (6 bases). Trimming left V 5 bases short and J 4 bases short, with 21 bases between. Germline V CDR1 and CDR2: LGHDT, YNNKEL (reference sequence). This CDR3 has 16 residues. The CDR3 DNA reads TGTGCCAGCAGCTTAGGCCCGCATGGCGGGAAGTACGAGCAGTACTTC. It is translated as CASSLGPHGGKYEQYF.